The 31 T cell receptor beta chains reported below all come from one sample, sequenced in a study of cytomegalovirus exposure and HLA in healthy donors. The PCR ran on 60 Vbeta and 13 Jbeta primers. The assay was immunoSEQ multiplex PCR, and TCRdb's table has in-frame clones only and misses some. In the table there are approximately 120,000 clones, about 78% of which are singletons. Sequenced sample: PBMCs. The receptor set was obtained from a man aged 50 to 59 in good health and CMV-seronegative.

This chain's CDR3 is CATNVESHEKLFF. The CDR3 coding sequence is TGTGCCACCAATGTCGAGTCGCATGAAAAACTGTTTTTT. V usage is TRBV6-1 and J usage is TRBJ1-4; D uncertain. Germline V gene lookup returns CDR1 MNHNS and CDR2 SASEGT. Between the trimmed V and J ends, which lost 10 bases and 6 bases, there was a span of 15 bases. This CDR3 contains 13 residues.

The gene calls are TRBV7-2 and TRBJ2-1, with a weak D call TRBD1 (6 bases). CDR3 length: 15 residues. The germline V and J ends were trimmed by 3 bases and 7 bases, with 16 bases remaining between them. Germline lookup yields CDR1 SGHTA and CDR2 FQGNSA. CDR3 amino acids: CASSLVGQRGNEQFF. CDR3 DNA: TGTGCCAGCAGCTTGGTGGGGCAGAGGGGGAATGAGCAGTTCTTC.

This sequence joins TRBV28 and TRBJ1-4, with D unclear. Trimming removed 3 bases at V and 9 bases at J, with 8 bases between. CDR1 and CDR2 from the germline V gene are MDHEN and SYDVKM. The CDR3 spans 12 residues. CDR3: CASSLGAKKLFF. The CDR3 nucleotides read TGTGCCAGCAGTTTGGGCGCAAAAAAACTGTTTTTT.

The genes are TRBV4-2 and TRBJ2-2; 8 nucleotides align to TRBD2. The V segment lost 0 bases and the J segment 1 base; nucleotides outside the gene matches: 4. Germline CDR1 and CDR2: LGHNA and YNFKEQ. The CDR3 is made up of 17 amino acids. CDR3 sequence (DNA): TGTGCCAGCAGCCAAGATCCCCTAGCGGGGAACACCGGGGAGCTGTTTTTT. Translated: CASSQDPLAGNTGELFF.

The chain's CDR3 is CASSFIRLAGEKDTQYF. Written as DNA, the CDR3 is TGTGCCAGCAGTTTTATCAGACTAGCGGGAGAAAAAGATACGCAGTATTTT. The chain has TRBV28 and TRBJ2-3; 12 bases agree with TRBD2. The CDR3 is made up of 17 amino acids. Unmatched junction bases numbered 9, after V lost 3 bases and J lost 5 bases. The V gene's germline CDR1 is MDHEN and CDR2 SYDVKM.

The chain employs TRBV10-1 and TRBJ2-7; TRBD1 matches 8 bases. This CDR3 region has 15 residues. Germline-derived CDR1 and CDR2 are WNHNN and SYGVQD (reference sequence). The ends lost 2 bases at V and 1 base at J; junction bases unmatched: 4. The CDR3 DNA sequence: TGCGCCAGCAGTGAGAGGACAGGGAATTCCTACGAGCAGTACTTC. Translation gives CASSERTGNSYEQYF.

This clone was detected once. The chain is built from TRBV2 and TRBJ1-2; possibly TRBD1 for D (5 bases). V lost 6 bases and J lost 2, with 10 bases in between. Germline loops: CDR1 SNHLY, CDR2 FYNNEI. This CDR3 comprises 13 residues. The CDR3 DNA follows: TGTGCCAGCAGGAAGGGGCAGAACTATGGCTACACCTTC. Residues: CASRKGQNYGYTF.

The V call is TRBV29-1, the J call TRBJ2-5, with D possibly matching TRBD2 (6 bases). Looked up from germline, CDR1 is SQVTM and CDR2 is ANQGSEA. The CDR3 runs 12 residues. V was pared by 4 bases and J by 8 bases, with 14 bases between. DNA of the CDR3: TGCAGCGTTGGGCCCGAAGGACTAACCCAGTACTTC. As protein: CSVGPEGLTQYF.

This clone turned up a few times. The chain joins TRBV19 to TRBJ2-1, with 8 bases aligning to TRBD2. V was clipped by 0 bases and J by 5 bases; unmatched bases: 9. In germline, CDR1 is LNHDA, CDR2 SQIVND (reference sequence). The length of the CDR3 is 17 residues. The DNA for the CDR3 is TGTGCCAGTAGTATAGATTGGGCTGTAGCGGGGCACAATGAGCAGTTCTTC. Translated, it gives CASSIDWAVAGHNEQFF.

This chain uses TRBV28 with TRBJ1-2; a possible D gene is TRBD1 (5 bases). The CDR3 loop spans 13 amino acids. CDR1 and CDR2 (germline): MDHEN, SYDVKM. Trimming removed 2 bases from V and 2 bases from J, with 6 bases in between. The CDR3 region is CASSLRQNYGYTF. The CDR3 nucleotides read TGTGCCAGCAGTTTAAGACAGAACTATGGCTACACCTTC.

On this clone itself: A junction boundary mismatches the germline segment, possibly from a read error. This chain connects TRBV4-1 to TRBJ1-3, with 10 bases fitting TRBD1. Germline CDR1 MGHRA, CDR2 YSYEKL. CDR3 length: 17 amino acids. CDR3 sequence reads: CASSQVYGTGVRNTIYF. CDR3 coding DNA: TGCGCCAGCAGTCAAGTGTACGGGACAGGGGTCAGAAACACCATATATTTT.

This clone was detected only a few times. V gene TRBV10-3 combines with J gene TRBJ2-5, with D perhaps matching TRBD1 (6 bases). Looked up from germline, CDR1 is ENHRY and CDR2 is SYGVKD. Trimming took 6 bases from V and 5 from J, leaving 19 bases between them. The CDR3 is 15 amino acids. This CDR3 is CAIRNRDTTGETQYF. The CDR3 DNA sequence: TGTGCCATCAGAAACCGGGACACAACGGGGGAGACCCAGTACTTC.

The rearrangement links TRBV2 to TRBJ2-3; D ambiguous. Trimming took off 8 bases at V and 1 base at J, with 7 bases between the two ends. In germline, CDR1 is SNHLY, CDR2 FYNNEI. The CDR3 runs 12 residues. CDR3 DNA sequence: TGTGCCAGCCACTCTGGCACAGATACGCAGTATTTT. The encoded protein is CASHSGTDTQYF.

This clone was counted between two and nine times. The CDR3 sequence: CASSPRGDGEQFF. The CDR3, as DNA: TGCGCCAGCAGCCCCAGGGGGGACGGTGAGCAGTTCTTC. The chain joins TRBV10-2 to TRBJ2-1; D perhaps matches TRBD1 (7 bases). CDR3 size: 13 residues. Looked up from germline, CDR1 is WSHSY and CDR2 is SAAADI. Trimming took off 6 bases at V and 9 bases at J, with 15 bases between the two ends.

In DNA, the CDR3 is TGCGCCAGCAGCACGGGGGGTTTAGCCAAAAACATTCAGTACTTC. It encodes CASSTGGLAKNIQYF. The chain has TRBV5-1 and TRBJ2-4; 7 nucleotides line up with TRBD2. Trimming took 4 bases from V and 0 from J; bases not matched to a gene: 4. Germline values: CDR1 SGHRS, CDR2 YFSETQ. The CDR3 runs 15 residues.

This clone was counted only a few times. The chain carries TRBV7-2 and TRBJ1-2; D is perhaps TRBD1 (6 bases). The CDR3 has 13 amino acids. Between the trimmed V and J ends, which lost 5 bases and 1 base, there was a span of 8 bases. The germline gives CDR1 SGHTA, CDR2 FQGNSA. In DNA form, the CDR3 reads TGTGCCAGCAGCCCGGGACATAACTATGGCTACACCTTC. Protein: CASSPGHNYGYTF.

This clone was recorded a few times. In DNA form, the CDR3 reads TGTGCCAGCAGCCCGACAGGGGCCAGCTCCTACAATGAGCAGTTCTTC. This codes for CASSPTGASSYNEQFF. The chain carries TRBV11-1 and TRBJ2-1, with 8 bases fitting TRBD1. Germline CDR1 and CDR2: SGHAT and FQDESV (reference sequence). The CDR3 extends over 16 amino acids. V shed 5 bases and J 0 bases; nucleotides not matched to a gene: 6. The variable domain in full, completed from reference TRBV11-1 and TRBJ2-1, reads EAEVAQSPRYKITEKSQAVAFWCDPISGHATLYWYRQILGQGPELLVQFQDESVVDDSQLPKDRFSAERLKGVDSTLKIQPAELGDSAMYLCASSPTGASSYNEQFFGPGTRLTVL.

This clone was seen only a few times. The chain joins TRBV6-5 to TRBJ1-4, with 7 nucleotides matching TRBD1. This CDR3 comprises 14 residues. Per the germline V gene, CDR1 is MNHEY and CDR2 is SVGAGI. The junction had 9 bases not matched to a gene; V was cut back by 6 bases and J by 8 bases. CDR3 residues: CASRQQGPGEKLFF. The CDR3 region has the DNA TGTGCCAGCAGACAACAGGGGCCAGGCGAAAAACTGTTTTTT.

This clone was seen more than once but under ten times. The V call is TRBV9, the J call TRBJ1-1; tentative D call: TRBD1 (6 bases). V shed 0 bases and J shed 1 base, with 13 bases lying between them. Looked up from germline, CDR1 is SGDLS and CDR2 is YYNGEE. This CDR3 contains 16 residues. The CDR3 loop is CASSVEGGTGNTEAFF. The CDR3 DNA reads TGTGCCAGCAGCGTAGAGGGGGGGACGGGGAACACTGAAGCTTTCTTT.

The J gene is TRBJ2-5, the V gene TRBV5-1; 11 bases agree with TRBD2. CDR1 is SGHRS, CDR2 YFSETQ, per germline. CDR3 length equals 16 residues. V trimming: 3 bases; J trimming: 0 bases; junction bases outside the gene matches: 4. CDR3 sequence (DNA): TGCGCCAGCAGCTCTGGACTAGCGGGCTACCAAGAGACCCAGTACTTC. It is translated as CASSSGLAGYQETQYF.

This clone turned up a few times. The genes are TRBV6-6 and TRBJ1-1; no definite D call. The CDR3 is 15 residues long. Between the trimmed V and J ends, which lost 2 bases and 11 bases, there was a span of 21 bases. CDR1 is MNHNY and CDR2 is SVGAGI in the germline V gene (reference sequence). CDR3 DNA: TGTGCCAGCAGTTACGGCCAACGCACTACCGGAAGCGCTTTCTTT. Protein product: CASSYGQRTTGSAFF.

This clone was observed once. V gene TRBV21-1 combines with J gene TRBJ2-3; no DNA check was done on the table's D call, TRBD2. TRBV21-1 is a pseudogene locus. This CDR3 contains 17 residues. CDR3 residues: CASSKAGTSDRTDTQYF. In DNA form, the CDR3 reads TGTGCCAGCAGCAAAGCGGGGACTAGCGATCGCACAGATACGCAGTATTTT.

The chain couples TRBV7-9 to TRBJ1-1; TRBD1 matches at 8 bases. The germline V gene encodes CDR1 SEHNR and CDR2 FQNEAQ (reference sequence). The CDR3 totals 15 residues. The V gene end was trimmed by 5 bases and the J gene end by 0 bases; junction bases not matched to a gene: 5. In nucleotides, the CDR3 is TGTGCCAGCAGCGCCAGACAGGGGTTGAACACTGAAGCTTTCTTT. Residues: CASSARQGLNTEAFF.

CDR3 loop: CASSKPSGTNYEQYF. CDR3 nucleotide sequence: TGTGCCAGTAGTAAACCAAGCGGGACAAACTACGAGCAGTACTTC. This rearrangement joins TRBV19 to TRBJ2-7; TRBD2 is a possible D gene (7 bases). This CDR3 region has 15 residues. The germline V gene has CDR1 LNHDA and CDR2 SQIVND (reference sequence). Trimming removed 4 bases from V and 3 bases from J, with 16 bases in between.

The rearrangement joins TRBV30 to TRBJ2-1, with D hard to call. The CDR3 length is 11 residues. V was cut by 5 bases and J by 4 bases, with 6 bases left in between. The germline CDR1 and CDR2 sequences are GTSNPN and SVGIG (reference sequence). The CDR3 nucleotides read TGTGCCTGGGAACAGTACAATGAGCAGTTCTTC. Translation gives CAWEQYNEQFF.

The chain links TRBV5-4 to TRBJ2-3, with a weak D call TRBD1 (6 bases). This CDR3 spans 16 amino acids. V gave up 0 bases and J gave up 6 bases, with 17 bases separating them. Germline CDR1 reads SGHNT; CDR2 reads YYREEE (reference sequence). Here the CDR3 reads CASSLGAGTIPDTQYF. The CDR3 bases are TGTGCCAGCAGCTTGGGGGCCGGGACAATCCCCGATACGCAGTATTTT.

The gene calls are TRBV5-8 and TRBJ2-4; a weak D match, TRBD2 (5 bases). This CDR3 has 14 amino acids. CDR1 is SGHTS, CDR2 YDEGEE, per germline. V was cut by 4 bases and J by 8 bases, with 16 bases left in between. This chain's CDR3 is CASSPRGVQDIQYF. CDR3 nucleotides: TGTGCCAGCAGCCCTCGGGGTGTGCAGGACATTCAGTACTTC.

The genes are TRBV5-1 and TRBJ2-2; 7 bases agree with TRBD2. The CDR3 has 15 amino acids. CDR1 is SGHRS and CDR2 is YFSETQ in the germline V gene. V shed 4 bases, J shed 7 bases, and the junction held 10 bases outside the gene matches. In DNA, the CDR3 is TGCGCCAGCAGCCCCGCCCGACTAGCCGGCGGGGAGCTGTTTTTT. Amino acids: CASSPARLAGGELFF.

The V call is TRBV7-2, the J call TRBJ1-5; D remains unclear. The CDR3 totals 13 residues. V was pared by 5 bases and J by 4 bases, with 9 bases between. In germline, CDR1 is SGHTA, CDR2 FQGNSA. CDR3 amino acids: CASSPEGNQPQHF. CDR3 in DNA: TGTGCCAGCAGCCCTGAGGGAAATCAGCCCCAGCATTTT.

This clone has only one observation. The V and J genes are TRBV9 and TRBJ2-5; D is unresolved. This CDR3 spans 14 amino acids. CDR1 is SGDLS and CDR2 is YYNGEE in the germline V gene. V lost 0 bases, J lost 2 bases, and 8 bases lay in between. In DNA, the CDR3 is TGTGCCAGCAGCGTAGCGGCGGCACAAGAGACCCAGTACTTC. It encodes CASSVAAAQETQYF. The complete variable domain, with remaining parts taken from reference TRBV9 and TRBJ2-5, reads DSGVTQTPKHLITATGQRVTLRCSPRSGDLSVYWYQQSLDQGLQFLIQYYNGEERAKGNILERFSAQQFPDLHSELNLSSLELGDSALYFCASSVAAAQETQYFGPGTRLLVL.

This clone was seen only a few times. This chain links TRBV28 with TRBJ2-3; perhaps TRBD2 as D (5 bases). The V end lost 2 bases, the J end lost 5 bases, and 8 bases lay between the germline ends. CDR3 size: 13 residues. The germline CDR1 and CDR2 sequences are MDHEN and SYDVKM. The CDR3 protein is CASSLGGVDTQYF. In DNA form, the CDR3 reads TGTGCCAGCAGTTTAGGAGGCGTAGATACGCAGTATTTT.